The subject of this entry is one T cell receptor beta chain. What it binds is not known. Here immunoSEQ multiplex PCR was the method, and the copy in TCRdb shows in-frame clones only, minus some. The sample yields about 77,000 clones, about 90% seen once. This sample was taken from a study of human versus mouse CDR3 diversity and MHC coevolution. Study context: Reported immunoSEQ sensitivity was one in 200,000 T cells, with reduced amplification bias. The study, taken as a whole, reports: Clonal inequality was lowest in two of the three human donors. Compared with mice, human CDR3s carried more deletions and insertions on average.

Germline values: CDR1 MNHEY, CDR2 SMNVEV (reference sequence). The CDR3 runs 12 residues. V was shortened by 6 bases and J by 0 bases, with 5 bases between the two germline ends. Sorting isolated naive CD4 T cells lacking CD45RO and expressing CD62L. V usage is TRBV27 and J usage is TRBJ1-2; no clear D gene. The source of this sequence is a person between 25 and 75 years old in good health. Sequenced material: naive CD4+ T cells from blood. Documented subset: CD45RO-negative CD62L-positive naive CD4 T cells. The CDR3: CASSRANYGYTF. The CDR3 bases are TGTGCCAGCAGCCGAGCTAACTATGGCTACACCTTC.